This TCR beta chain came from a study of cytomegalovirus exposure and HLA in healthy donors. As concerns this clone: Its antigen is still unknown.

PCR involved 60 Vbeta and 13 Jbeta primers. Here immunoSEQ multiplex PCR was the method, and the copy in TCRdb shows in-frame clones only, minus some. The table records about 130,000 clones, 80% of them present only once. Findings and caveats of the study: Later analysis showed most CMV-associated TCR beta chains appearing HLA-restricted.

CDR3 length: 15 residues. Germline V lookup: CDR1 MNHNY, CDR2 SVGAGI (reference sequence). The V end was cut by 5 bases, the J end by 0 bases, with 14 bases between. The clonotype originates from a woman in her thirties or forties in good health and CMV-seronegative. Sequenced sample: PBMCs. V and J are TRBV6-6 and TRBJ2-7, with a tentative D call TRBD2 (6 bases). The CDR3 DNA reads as TGTGCCAGCAGTGGGACGGAGGGAGTCTCCTACGAGCAGTACTTC. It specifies CASSGTEGVSYEQYF.